These 15 T cell receptor beta chains originate from one sample sequenced in a study of blood T cell repertoires in COVID-19. Repertoires were generated with immunoSEQ multiplex PCR, while TCRdb's copy carries only in-frame clones and drops some. This table holds about 35,000 clones, 77% found once. The sample consisted of peripheral blood. All receptors derive from a human donor in a cohort sampled during active COVID-19.

This clone was picked up a small number of times. This chain joins TRBV4-1 and TRBJ2-4, with 7 bases fitting TRBD1. Germline V gene lookup returns CDR1 MGHRA and CDR2 YSYEKL. With V trimmed by 0 bases and J by 0 bases, 11 bases remained unmatched. The CDR3 is made up of 19 amino acids. The CDR3 protein is CASSQDLSKRGPAKNIQYF. The DNA of the CDR3 is TGCGCCAGCAGCCAAGATCTGTCCAAAAGGGGGCCAGCCAAAAACATTCAGTACTTC.

The rearrangement joins TRBV20-1 to TRBJ2-3; D call uncertain. The V gene's germline CDR1 is DFQATT and CDR2 SNEGSKA (reference sequence). The V gene lost 3 bases and the J gene lost 1 base, with 8 bases spanning the gap. This CDR3 has 13 residues. The CDR3 protein is CSASYAGTDTQYF. The CDR3, as DNA: TGCAGTGCTAGTTACGCGGGCACAGATACGCAGTATTTT.

The rearrangement links TRBV19 to TRBJ1-2, with TRBD1 as a possible D gene (5 bases). The CDR3 sequence is 14 residues long. Per the germline V gene, CDR1 is LNHDA and CDR2 is SQIVND (reference sequence). The V and J ends lost 6 bases and 0 bases respectively, with 11 bases between them. The CDR3 region has the DNA TGTGCCAGTAGCGTACAGGTGACTAACTATGGCTACACCTTC. This codes for CASSVQVTNYGYTF.

This clone was recorded a few times. The J gene is TRBJ1-1, the V gene TRBV5-1; D gene uncertain. Trimming shortened V by 1 base and J by 0 bases, and 7 bases separated the two germline ends. CDR3 size: 14 residues. Germline CDR1 is SGHRS and CDR2 is YFSETQ. The CDR3 DNA is TGCGCCAGCAGCTTGCGCCTAGTGAACACTGAAGCTTTCTTT. This sequence encodes CASSLRLVNTEAFF.

The rearrangement joins TRBV19 to TRBJ1-4; tentatively, D is TRBD1 (6 bases). V gave up 2 bases and J gave up 8 bases, with 24 bases separating them. This CDR3 contains 18 residues. Germline-derived CDR1 and CDR2 are LNHDA and SQIVND (reference sequence). CDR3 protein: CASSISSGQGLYREKLFF. The CDR3 nucleotides read TGTGCCAGTAGTATATCATCAGGCCAGGGGTTATATCGCGAAAAACTGTTTTTT.

V is TRBV7-2 and J is TRBJ1-5; D is possibly TRBD1 (6 bases). Germline loops: CDR1 SGHTA, CDR2 FQGNSA. The CDR3 has 16 residues. With 5 bases removed from V and 0 bases from J, the gap between germline ends came to 14 bases. This CDR3 is CASSPPGVISNQPQHF. The DNA of the CDR3 is TGTGCCAGCAGCCCCCCAGGGGTCATTAGCAATCAGCCCCAGCATTTT.

This clone has at least ten counts. This sequence joins TRBV24-1 and TRBJ2-1; 7 bases align to TRBD2. The CDR3 runs 16 residues. Looked up from germline, CDR1 is KGHDR and CDR2 is SFDVKD. Losses at the gene ends were 1 base for V and 6 bases for J; bases not matched to a gene: 8. The CDR3 reads CATSDFSSGLSNEQFF. CDR3 coding DNA: TGTGCCACCAGTGATTTTTCTAGCGGTCTTTCCAATGAGCAGTTCTTC.

The chain has TRBV20-1 and TRBJ1-4; D not resolved. CDR1 and CDR2 from the germline V gene are DFQATT and SNEGSKA (reference sequence). Trimming took off 4 bases at V and 8 bases at J, with 8 bases between the two ends. The CDR3 sequence is 11 residues long. CDR3 DNA sequence: TGCAGTGCTACCTCGAGGGAAAAACTGTTTTTT. It is translated as CSATSREKLFF.

V and J are TRBV6-2 or TRBV6-3 and TRBJ2-1, with 8 bases identical to TRBD1. The germline CDR1 and CDR2 sequences are MNHEY and SVGEGT. Trimming took 5 bases from V and 3 from J; bases not matched to a gene: 6. The CDR3 runs 15 residues. The CDR3 here is CASSDRDRLYNEQFF. The CDR3, as DNA: TGTGCCAGCAGTGACCGGGACAGGCTCTACAATGAGCAGTTCTTC.

This chain connects TRBV12-2 to TRBJ2-2; the D call in the table, TRBD2, was not verified against the DNA. TRBV12-2 is labeled a pseudogene. CDR3 size: 19 residues. CDR3 protein: CASRLRRETARADTGELFF. CDR3 sequence (DNA): TGTGCAAGTCGCTTACGGAGGGAGACAGCGCGCGCGGACACCGGGGAGCTGTTTTTT.

The chain recombines TRBV18 with TRBJ1-1, with 11 bases that match TRBD1. The V segment lost 4 bases and the J segment 7 bases; nucleotides outside the gene matches: 5. From germline, CDR1 is KGHSH and CDR2 LQKENI. CDR3 size: 14 residues. CDR3: CASSLGTGGGEAFF. The CDR3 region has the DNA TGTGCCAGCTCACTCGGGACAGGGGGTGGTGAAGCTTTCTTT. The full variable domain, with the rest looked up from reference TRBV18 and TRBJ1-1, is NAGVMQNPRHLVRRRGQEARLRCSPMKGHSHVYWYRQLPEEGLKFMVYLQKENIIDESGMPKERFSAEFPKEGPSILRIQQVVRGDSAAYFCASSLGTGGGEAFFGQGTRLTVV.

The chain couples TRBV29-1 to TRBJ2-5, with 7 bases that match TRBD1. Germline V gives CDR1 SQVTM, CDR2 ANQGSEA. The CDR3 loop spans 13 amino acids. V lost 5 bases to trimming and J lost 2 bases; unmatched junction nucleotides: 5. CDR3 in DNA: TGCAGCGTTCTCCTACAGGGGCAAGAGACCCAGTACTTC. It translates to CSVLLQGQETQYF.

The chain links TRBV20-1 to TRBJ1-2; no definite D call. The germline V and J ends were trimmed by 5 bases and 8 bases, with 12 bases remaining between them. Per the germline V gene, CDR1 is DFQATT and CDR2 is SNEGSKA (reference sequence). This CDR3 comprises 11 residues. DNA of the CDR3: TGCAGTGCTGAAGACCCGGAGGGCTACACCTTC. This translates into CSAEDPEGYTF.

The chain carries TRBV12-5 and TRBJ2-7; 7 bases are a match to TRBD1. V lost 2 bases to trimming and J lost 5 bases; unmatched junction nucleotides: 30. Germline assignment: CDR1 LGHNT and CDR2 FRNRAP. The CDR3 is made up of 22 amino acids. The DNA of the CDR3 is TGTGCTAGTGGTTTGATAGCCTTGGGGACAGACCATCCTAGGGCGCGGTCGGACGAGCAGTACTTC. The encoded protein is CASGLIALGTDHPRARSDEQYF. Combining the CDR3 with reference TRBV12-5 and TRBJ2-7 gives the whole variable domain DARVTQTPRHKVTEMGQEVTMRCQPILGHNTVFWYRQTMMQGLELLAYFRNRAPLDDSGMPKDRFSAEMPDATLATLKIQPSEPRDSAVYFCASGLIALGTDHPRARSDEQYFGPGTRLTVT.

The rearrangement links TRBV7-8 to TRBJ1-2, with 10 bases fitting TRBD1. CDR1 is SGHVS, CDR2 FQNEAQ, per germline. CDR3 size: 15 residues. The V and J ends lost 0 bases and 4 bases, in that order; junction bases with no gene match: 2. The CDR3 reads CASSLAGTGAYGYTF. The CDR3 nucleotides read TGTGCCAGCAGCTTAGCGGGGACAGGGGCCTATGGCTACACCTTC.